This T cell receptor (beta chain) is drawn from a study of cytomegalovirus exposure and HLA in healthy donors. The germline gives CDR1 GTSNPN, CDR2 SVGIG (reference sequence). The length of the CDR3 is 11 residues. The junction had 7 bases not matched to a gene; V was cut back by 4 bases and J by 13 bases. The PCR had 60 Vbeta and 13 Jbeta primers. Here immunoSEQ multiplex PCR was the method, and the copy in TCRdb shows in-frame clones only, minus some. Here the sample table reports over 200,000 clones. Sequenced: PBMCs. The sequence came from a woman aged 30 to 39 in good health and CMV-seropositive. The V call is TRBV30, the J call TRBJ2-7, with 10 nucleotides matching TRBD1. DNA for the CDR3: TGTGCCTGGACCTCCGGGACAGGGGTTTACTTC. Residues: CAWTSGTGVYF. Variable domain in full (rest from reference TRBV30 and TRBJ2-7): SQTIHQWPATLVQPVGSPLSLECTVEGTSNPNLYWYRQAAGRGLQLLFYSVGIGQISSEVPQNLSASRPQDRQFILSSKKLLLSDSGFYLCAWTSGTGVYFGPGTRLTVT.